This entry concerns a single T cell receptor beta chain. CDR1 MNHEY and CDR2 SMNVEV come from the germline V gene (reference sequence). V shed 0 bases and J 11 bases; nucleotides not matched to a gene: 6. The CDR3 totals 14 residues. TCRdb reprocessed the RT-PCR reads with MiXCR, giving one entry per CDR3 protein. The sample yields approximately 98,000 distinct CDR3 sequences, roughly 37% seen once. The sample originates from a study of patients and donors after allogeneic stem cell transplantation. This sequence was found in a human donor who was either an allogeneic HSCT recipient or a stem cell or donor lymphocyte infusion donor (not recorded which). It is not recorded whose cells these are; they may come from a transplant donor. Sequencing was performed on blood, either unsorted or a sorted T cell fraction (not recorded which). The rearrangement links TRBV27 to TRBJ2-1; 8 bases agree with TRBD1. The DNA of the CDR3 is TGTGCCAGCAGTTTATCGTGGCAGGGGGCGAAGCAGTTCTTC. Translating gives CASSLSWQGAKQFF.